A selection of T cell receptor beta chains follows, all from one sample in a study of blood T cell repertoires in COVID-19. Clones were sequenced by immunoSEQ multiplex PCR, and TCRdb holds only the in-frame ones, with some missing. This sample has 35,000 to 50,000 clones, with about 86% found just once. The sample comprised peripheral blood. All receptors come from a woman of 80 years or more with acute or convalescent COVID-19. CDR3s leave out the opening cysteine and the closing phenylalanine or tryptophan. Only part of the rows carry a size: once, few, many, or a class if the clone is expanded.

CDR3 length: 11
clone size: once
V gene: TRBV29-1
J gene: TRBJ1-6
CDR3 protein: SAGGARNSPLH

CDR3 length: 13
clone size: few
V gene: TRBV5-1
J gene: TRBJ1-1
CDR3 protein: ASSRTGSGNTEAF

CDR3 length: 12
clone size: few
V gene: TRBV10-1
J gene: TRBJ1-1
CDR3 protein: ASSEDRVNTEAF

CDR3 length: 13
clone size: .
V gene: TRBV11-2
J gene: TRBJ2-1
CDR3 protein: ASSQPGLSYNEQF

CDR3 length: 14
clone size: .
V gene: TRBV6-5
J gene: TRBJ1-4
CDR3 protein: ASSYKPGTGREKLF

CDR3 length: 12
clone size: .
V gene: TRBV6-6
J gene: TRBJ1-1
CDR3 protein: VCASSRLGSEAF

CDR3 length: 11
clone size: once
V gene: TRBV7-8
J gene: TRBJ1-1
CDR3 protein: ASSLGGLAEAF

CDR3 length: 15
clone size: .
V gene: TRBV5-4
J gene: TRBJ2-6
CDR3 protein: ASSTGTGRSGANVLT

CDR3 length: 11
clone size: once
V gene: TRBV2
J gene: TRBJ2-7
CDR3 protein: ASSPRQGGEQY

CDR3 length: 11
clone size: .
V gene: TRBV10-3
J gene: TRBJ2-1
CDR3 protein: AISAAGFNEQF

CDR3 length: 13
clone size: .
V gene: TRBV25-1
J gene: TRBJ2-5
CDR3 protein: ASSESRGQSETQY

CDR3 length: 14
clone size: .
V gene: TRBV2
J gene: TRBJ2-4
CDR3 protein: ASSESVGRVVNIQY

CDR3 length: 11
clone size: .
V gene: TRBV18
J gene: TRBJ1-1
CDR3 protein: ASETQGATEAF

CDR3 length: 13
clone size: .
V gene: TRBV6-5
J gene: TRBJ1-5
CDR3 protein: ASEFTGTWNQPQH

CDR3 length: 13
clone size: .
V gene: TRBV5-4
J gene: TRBJ1-1
CDR3 protein: ASSFGTGTNTEAF

CDR3 length: 12
clone size: .
V gene: TRBV5-6
J gene: TRBJ1-1
CDR3 protein: ASSFAGLRTEAF

CDR3 length: 13
clone size: .
V gene: TRBV20-1
J gene: TRBJ2-5
CDR3 protein: SASLAGGQQETQY

CDR3 length: 10
clone size: .
V gene: TRBV29-1
J gene: TRBJ2-1
CDR3 protein: SVEGQGLEQF

CDR3 length: 14
clone size: .
V gene: TRBV3-1/TRBV3-2
J gene: TRBJ1-2
CDR3 protein: ASSQDWGRDYYGYT

CDR3 length: 14
clone size: few
V gene: TRBV19
J gene: TRBJ2-7
CDR3 protein: ASSPRGRRSSYEQY

CDR3 length: 13
clone size: .
V gene: TRBV18
J gene: TRBJ1-2
CDR3 protein: ASSPPGQGAGGYT

CDR3 length: 13
clone size: .
V gene: TRBV11-1
J gene: TRBJ1-1
CDR3 protein: ASSLSPVLSSEAF

CDR3 length: 13
clone size: .
V gene: TRBV19
J gene: TRBJ1-4
CDR3 protein: ASSPDTVEIEKLF

CDR3 length: 14
clone size: .
V gene: TRBV19
J gene: TRBJ1-6
CDR3 protein: ASRGVRGTKGLALH

CDR3 length: 16
clone size: .
V gene: TRBV11-2
J gene: TRBJ2-1
CDR3 protein: ASSLARMTSRFYNEQF

CDR3 length: 12
clone size: .
V gene: TRBV5-1
J gene: TRBJ2-3
CDR3 protein: ASATGGAEDTQY

CDR3 length: 12
clone size: .
V gene: TRBV7-9
J gene: TRBJ2-5
CDR3 protein: ASSLVAEAETQY

CDR3 length: 11
clone size: .
V gene: TRBV6-5
J gene: TRBJ2-7
CDR3 protein: ASTSGARREQY

CDR3 length: 11
clone size: .
V gene: TRBV5-4
J gene: TRBJ1-2
CDR3 protein: ASSTSGDPGYT

CDR3 length: 12
clone size: .
V gene: TRBV10-2
J gene: TRBJ2-1
CDR3 protein: ASRGLAGYNEQF

CDR3 length: 13
clone size: .
V gene: TRBV19
J gene: TRBJ1-3
CDR3 protein: ASSIRTASGNTIY

CDR3 length: 10
clone size: .
V gene: TRBV3-1/TRBV3-2
J gene: TRBJ2-5
CDR3 protein: ASSQSRETQY

CDR3 length: 15
clone size: .
V gene: TRBV30
J gene: TRBJ2-6
CDR3 protein: AWSGRGGKAGANVLT

CDR3 length: 12
clone size: .
V gene: TRBV18
J gene: TRBJ2-7
CDR3 protein: ASSPTGYPYEQY

CDR3 length: 12
clone size: few
V gene: TRBV3-1/TRBV3-2
J gene: TRBJ1-1
CDR3 protein: ASSQGRVGREAF

CDR3 length: 12
clone size: .
V gene: TRBV3-1/TRBV3-2
J gene: TRBJ1-6
CDR3 protein: ASSPLDRDSPLH

CDR3 length: 11
clone size: .
V gene: TRBV11-2
J gene: TRBJ1-1
CDR3 protein: ASSQGSYTEAF

CDR3 length: 11
clone size: few
V gene: TRBV11-3
J gene: TRBJ1-1
CDR3 protein: ASSLDRLSKAF

CDR3 length: 15
clone size: once
V gene: TRBV5-1
J gene: TRBJ2-3
CDR3 protein: ASSAGLAGGMAGTQY

CDR3 length: 11
clone size: .
V gene: TRBV19
J gene: TRBJ1-3
CDR3 protein: ASRGQAGNTIY

CDR3 length: 11
clone size: few
V gene: TRBV18
J gene: TRBJ1-1
CDR3 protein: ASSRGMNTEAF

CDR3 length: 13
clone size: .
V gene: TRBV7-2
J gene: TRBJ1-5
CDR3 protein: ASSLADSSNQPQH

CDR3 length: 14
clone size: .
V gene: TRBV18
J gene: TRBJ2-3
CDR3 protein: ASSPRLAGAADTQY